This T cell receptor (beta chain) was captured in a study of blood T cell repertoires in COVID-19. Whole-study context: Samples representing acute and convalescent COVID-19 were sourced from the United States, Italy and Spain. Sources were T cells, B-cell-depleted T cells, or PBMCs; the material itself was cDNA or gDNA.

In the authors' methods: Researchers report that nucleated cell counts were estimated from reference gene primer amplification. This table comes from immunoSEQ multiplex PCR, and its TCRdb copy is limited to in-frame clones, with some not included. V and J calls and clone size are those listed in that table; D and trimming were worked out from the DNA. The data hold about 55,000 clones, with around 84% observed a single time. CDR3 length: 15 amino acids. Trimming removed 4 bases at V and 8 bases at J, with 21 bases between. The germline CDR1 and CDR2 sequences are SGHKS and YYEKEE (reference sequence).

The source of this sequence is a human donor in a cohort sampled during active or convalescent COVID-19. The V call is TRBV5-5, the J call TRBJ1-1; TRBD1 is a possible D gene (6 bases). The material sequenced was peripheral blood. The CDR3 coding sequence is TGTGCCAGCAGCCAGCGGGGGCTCCTATCACCCGAAGCTTTCTTT. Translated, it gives CASSQRGLLSPEAFF.